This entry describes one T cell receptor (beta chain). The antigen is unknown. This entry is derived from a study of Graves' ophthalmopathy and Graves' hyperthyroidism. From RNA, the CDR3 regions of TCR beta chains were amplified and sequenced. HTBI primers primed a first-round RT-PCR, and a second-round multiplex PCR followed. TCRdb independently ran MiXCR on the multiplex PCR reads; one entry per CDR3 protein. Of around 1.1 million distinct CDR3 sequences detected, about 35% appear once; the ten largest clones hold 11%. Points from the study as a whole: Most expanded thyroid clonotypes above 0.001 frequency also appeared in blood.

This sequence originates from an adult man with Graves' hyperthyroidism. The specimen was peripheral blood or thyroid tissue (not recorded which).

The CDR3 bases are TGTGCCAGCAGCTGGGGGTCGGGACCCTCCTACGAGCAGTACTTC. Its protein is CASSWGSGPSYEQYF. The chain uses TRBV11-2 and TRBJ2-7; D tentatively reads TRBD1 or TRBD2 (5 bases each). The V and J ends lost 4 bases and 0 bases respectively, with 13 bases between them. CDR1 SGHAT and CDR2 FQNNGV come from the germline V gene. The CDR3 runs to 15 residues.